These 29 T cell receptor beta chains came from one sample sequenced in a study of cytomegalovirus exposure and HLA in healthy donors. Both 60 Vbeta primers and 13 Jbeta primers went into the PCR. Assay used: immunoSEQ multiplex PCR; TCRdb lists only in-frame clones, some missing. The sample yields over 85,000 clones, roughly 66% seen once. Sequenced: PBMCs. These receptors were obtained from a man aged 25 to 40 in good health and CMV-seronegative.

CDR3 sequence reads: CASSADRPEAFF. The CDR3 DNA reads TGTGCCAGCAGCGCGGACAGACCAGAAGCTTTCTTT. This sequence joins TRBV7-2 and TRBJ1-1; D possibly corresponds to TRBD1 (6 bases). Germline CDR1 reads SGHTA; CDR2 reads FQGNSA. The CDR3 is 12 amino acids. V was cut by 5 bases and J by 8 bases, with 12 bases left in between.

The rearrangement joins TRBV13 to TRBJ1-2; no reliable D call. The CDR3 contains 12 residues. The germline V and J ends were trimmed by 7 bases and 1 base, with 7 bases remaining between them. CDR1 PRHDT and CDR2 FYEKMQ come from the germline V gene (reference sequence). CDR3 in amino acids: CASTQDNYGYTF. CDR3 nucleotides: TGTGCCAGCACCCAGGATAACTATGGCTACACCTTC.

The V and J genes are TRBV29-1 and TRBJ2-5; 10 bases agree with TRBD2. The CDR3 extends over 14 amino acids. V lost 4 bases and J lost 3; bases outside the gene matches: 5. The V gene's germline CDR1 is SQVTM and CDR2 ANQGSEA. CDR3 protein: CSVVGLAGEETQYF. The CDR3 DNA follows: TGCAGCGTTGTTGGGCTAGCGGGAGAAGAGACCCAGTACTTC. The full variable domain, its missing parts supplied by reference TRBV29-1 and TRBJ2-5, is SAVISQKPSRDICQRGTSLTIQCQVDSQVTMMFWYRQQPGQSLTLIATANQGSEATYESGFVIDKFPISRPNLTFSTLTVSNMSPEDSSIYLCSVVGLAGEETQYFGPGTRLLVL.

The chain is built from TRBV4-1 and TRBJ2-1, with 8 positions matching TRBD1. The CDR3 totals 16 residues. Losses at the gene ends were 0 bases for V and 10 bases for J; bases not matched to a gene: 11. Looked up from germline, CDR1 is MGHRA and CDR2 is YSYEKL. CDR3 residues: CASSQDQDRGWDEQFF. The CDR3 DNA reads as TGCGCCAGCAGCCAAGATCAAGACAGGGGCTGGGACGAGCAGTTCTTC.

V is TRBV15 and J is TRBJ2-7; tentative D call: TRBD1 (7 bases). The germline CDR1 and CDR2 sequences are LNHNV and YYDKDF (reference sequence). The CDR3 is 15 residues long. Deletions cut 5 bases from V and 4 bases from J, with 18 bases between. As DNA, the CDR3 is TGTGCCACCAGCCTTGAGGCAGGGGGAGGATACGAGCAGTACTTC. Protein sequence: CATSLEAGGGYEQYF.

J is TRBJ2-7 and V is TRBV4-2, with 10 bases lining up with TRBD2. V dropped 0 bases and J dropped 1; count of bases not matched to a gene: 6. The CDR3 is made up of 17 amino acids. Germline V gives CDR1 LGHNA, CDR2 YNFKEQ. The CDR3 is CASSQEWLAGASYEQYF. CDR3 nucleotide sequence: TGTGCCAGCAGCCAAGAATGGCTAGCGGGGGCATCCTACGAGCAGTACTTC.

The V and J genes are TRBV19 and TRBJ1-1; no definite D call. V was cut by 6 bases and J by 7 bases, with 12 bases left in between. This CDR3 region has 12 residues. The germline CDR1 and CDR2 sequences are LNHDA and SQIVND (reference sequence). Here the CDR3 reads CASSHPPSEAFF. The CDR3 bases are TGTGCCAGTAGCCATCCCCCGAGTGAAGCTTTCTTT.

The V gene is TRBV5-1, the J gene TRBJ2-1; 16 bases match TRBD2. With V trimmed by 4 bases and J by 8 bases, 3 bases remained unmatched. Germline lookup yields CDR1 SGHRS and CDR2 YFSETQ. The CDR3 contains 15 residues. As DNA, the CDR3 is TGCGCCAGCAGCCCGGGGACTAGCGGGGGGGATGAGCAGTTCTTC. Protein product: CASSPGTSGGDEQFF.

V is TRBV14 and J is TRBJ1-3, with a tentative D call TRBD1 (6 bases). Between the trimmed V and J ends, which lost 0 bases and 1 base, there was a span of 19 bases. Germline V CDR1 and CDR2: SGHDN, FVKESK. The CDR3 spans 19 residues. DNA of the CDR3: TGTGCCAGCAGCCAAGATCCCGGGACAAGTTATACATCTGGAAACACCATATATTTT. Its protein is CASSQDPGTSYTSGNTIYF.

A few counts support this clone. The CDR3: CAWMGLAGCEQFF. In DNA, the CDR3 is TGTGCCTGGATGGGACTAGCGGGATGTGAGCAGTTCTTC. The chain combines TRBV30 with TRBJ2-1; TRBD2 matches 13 bases. Germline CDR1 is GTSNPN and CDR2 is SVGIG (reference sequence). The CDR3 covers 13 residues. Germline trimming cut 4 bases from V and 9 bases from J; bases unmatched to any gene: 3.

The chain recombines TRBV19 with TRBJ2-7, with D possibly being TRBD2 (5 bases). The CDR3 totals 14 residues. Looked up from germline, CDR1 is LNHDA and CDR2 is SQIVND (reference sequence). Between the trimmed V and J ends, which lost 3 bases and 4 bases, there was a span of 13 bases. CDR3 sequence (DNA): TGTGCCAGTAGTATCGGCGGACTTGGATACGAGCAGTACTTC. This sequence encodes CASSIGGLGYEQYF.

The chain uses TRBV28 and TRBJ1-1; tentative D call: TRBD1 (5 bases). The germline V and J ends were trimmed by 5 bases and 2 bases, with 12 bases remaining between them. Germline values: CDR1 MDHEN, CDR2 SYDVKM. CDR3 length: 14 amino acids. This CDR3 reads CASSLLGGNTEAFF. CDR3 bases: TGTGCCAGCAGTCTCCTCGGGGGTAACACTGAAGCTTTCTTT. The full variable domain, with the rest looked up from reference TRBV28 and TRBJ1-1, is DVKVTQSSRYLVKRTGEKVFLECVQDMDHENMFWYRQDPGLGLRLIYFSYDVKMKEKGDIPEGYSVSREKKERFSLILESASTNQTSMYLCASSLLGGNTEAFFGQGTRLTVV.

This clone came up a few times. The gene calls are TRBV7-3 and TRBJ2-1; possible D gene TRBD1, 6 bases. The V end was cut by 1 base, the J end by 10 bases, with 17 bases between. CDR1 and CDR2 (germline): SGHTA, FQGTGA. The CDR3 runs to 15 residues. The DNA of the CDR3 is TGTGCCAGCAGCTTAAGCAGGGGCCCACAATACGAGCAGTTCTTC. Amino acids: CASSLSRGPQYEQFF.

This clone appeared a single time. This sequence joins TRBV19 and TRBJ2-1, with 13 bases fitting TRBD2. Losses at the gene ends were 5 bases for V and 4 bases for J; bases not matched to a gene: 5. The CDR3 runs 16 residues. From germline, CDR1 is LNHDA and CDR2 SQIVND (reference sequence). The CDR3 reads CASSSGTSGTYNEQFF. CDR3 DNA sequence: TGTGCCAGTAGTTCCGGGACTAGCGGGACTTACAATGAGCAGTTCTTC. Based on the CDR3 plus reference TRBV19 and TRBJ2-1, the full variable domain is DGGITQSPKYLFRKEGQNVTLSCEQNLNHDAMYWYRQDPGQGLRLIYYSQIVNDFQKGDIAEGYSVSREKKESFPLTVTSAQKNPTAFYLCASSSGTSGTYNEQFFGPGTRLTVL.

This clone has only a few counts. The chain recombines TRBV9 with TRBJ1-2; D gene ambiguous. The CDR3 spans 14 residues. V gave up 3 bases and J gave up 6 bases, with 15 bases separating them. Germline-derived CDR1 and CDR2 are SGDLS and YYNGEE. The CDR3 DNA is TGTGCCAGCAGCGCCGGAACAGAGTTTCATGGCTACACCTTC. Translating it yields CASSAGTEFHGYTF.

V is TRBV11-2 and J is TRBJ1-1, with 7 bases that match TRBD1. Germline CDR1 and CDR2: SGHAT and FQNNGV. With V trimmed by 5 bases and J by 3 bases, 9 bases remained unmatched. The CDR3 sequence is 15 residues long. The chain's CDR3 is CASSLNRGEHTEAFF. DNA of the CDR3: TGTGCCAGCAGCCTAAACAGGGGAGAGCACACTGAAGCTTTCTTT.

The J gene is TRBJ2-3, the V gene TRBV27; TRBD2 agrees at 11 bases. The germline V gene has CDR1 MNHEY and CDR2 SMNVEV (reference sequence). V shed 3 bases, J shed 12 bases, and the junction held 5 bases outside the gene matches. The CDR3 is 13 residues long. The CDR3 DNA sequence: TGTGCCAGCAGTTTTGCACTAGCGGGGGTCCAGTATTTT. Residues: CASSFALAGVQYF.

This chain joins TRBV7-9 and TRBJ2-3, with D possibly being TRBD1 (5 bases). Germline-derived CDR1 and CDR2 are SEHNR and FQNEAQ (reference sequence). V was clipped by 5 bases and J by 14 bases, with 23 bases between them. The CDR3 spans 14 residues. In DNA, the CDR3 is TGTGCCAGCAGCCAACAGGTCCGAGACACACAACTGTATTTT. This translates into CASSQQVRDTQLYF.

The chain joins TRBV19 to TRBJ2-5; no clear D gene. The CDR3 consists of 14 residues. V lost 4 bases and J lost 7, with 16 bases in between. CDR1 LNHDA and CDR2 SQIVND come from the germline V gene (reference sequence). CDR3 bases: TGTGCCAGTAGTAACCCAGTACCTCCGTGGACCCAGTACTTC. It specifies CASSNPVPPWTQYF.

This clone was detected once. The chain is built from TRBV4-3 and TRBJ2-6; 10 bases map to TRBD1. CDR3 length: 17 residues. V gave up 1 base and J gave up 1 base; unmatched junction bases: 1. Per the germline V gene, CDR1 is LGHNA and CDR2 is YSLEER. CDR3 in amino acids: CASSQGDRGSGANVLTF. The CDR3 nucleotides are TGCGCCAGCAGCCAAGGGGACAGGGGATCTGGGGCCAACGTCCTGACTTTC.

The genes are TRBV5-1 and TRBJ1-4, with D maybe TRBD1 (5 bases). This CDR3 region has 13 residues. Looked up from germline, CDR1 is SGHRS and CDR2 is YFSETQ. V was clipped by 3 bases and J by 8 bases, with 11 bases between them. The DNA of the CDR3 is TGCGCCAGCAGCTCCATGGGGCTCGAAAAACTGTTTTTT. Protein sequence: CASSSMGLEKLFF.

The rearrangement links TRBV7-8 to TRBJ2-2; possible D gene TRBD2, 7 bases. The length of the CDR3 is 14 residues. Germline CDR1 and CDR2: SGHVS and FQNEAQ. Trimming pared 5 bases from V and 3 bases from J, leaving 10 bases between. CDR3 region: CASSIGGDTGELFF. The DNA of the CDR3 is TGTGCCAGCAGCATAGGGGGGGACACCGGGGAGCTGTTTTTT. The complete variable domain, with remaining parts taken from reference TRBV7-8 and TRBJ2-2, reads GAGVSQSPRYKVAKRGQDVALRCDPISGHVSLFWYQQALGQGPEFLTYFQNEAQLDKSGLPSDRFFAERPEGSVSTLKIQRTQQEDSAVYLCASSIGGDTGELFFGEGSRLTVL.

This sequence joins TRBV5-1 and TRBJ1-2; D gene ambiguous. The CDR3 is 14 residues long. The V end was cut by 0 bases, the J end by 6 bases, with 12 bases between. Germline assignment: CDR1 SGHRS and CDR2 YFSETQ. The CDR3: CASSLAGKGNGYTF. CDR3 nucleotide sequence: TGCGCCAGCAGCTTGGCCGGGAAGGGCAATGGCTACACCTTC.

V is TRBV7-2 and J is TRBJ2-1, with D unclear. CDR3 length equals 13 residues. Germline V gene data show CDR1 as SGHTA and CDR2 as FQGNSA. V was trimmed by 1 base and J by 5 bases, leaving 6 bases between them. The CDR3 coding sequence is TGTGCCAGCAGCTTAGTGCGCGACAATGAGCAGTTCTTC. It codes for CASSLVRDNEQFF.

This chain joins TRBV19 and TRBJ2-5, with 8 bases identical to TRBD2. Losses at the gene ends were 5 bases for V and 1 base for J; bases not matched to a gene: 9. The CDR3 loop spans 16 amino acids. Germline CDR1 LNHDA, CDR2 SQIVND (reference sequence). CDR3 residues: CASSLGLAGFQETQYF. The CDR3 nucleotides are TGTGCCAGTAGTCTAGGGCTAGCGGGCTTCCAAGAGACCCAGTACTTC.

The rearrangement links TRBV30 to TRBJ1-2; TRBD1 agrees at 11 bases. The CDR3 contains 14 residues. J was trimmed by 8 bases and V by 6 bases; bases with no gene match: 11. Germline V gene data show CDR1 as GTSNPN and CDR2 as SVGIG (reference sequence). The DNA for the CDR3 is TGTGCCTGTTATTTTGGACAGGGGGCGCAGGGCTACACCTTC. It translates to CACYFGQGAQGYTF.

V gene TRBV7-2 combines with J gene TRBJ2-1, with 9 nucleotides matching TRBD2. The CDR3 is 16 amino acids. V trimming: 4 bases; J trimming: 5 bases; junction bases outside the gene matches: 9. Germline CDR1 and CDR2: SGHTA and FQGNSA. CDR3 DNA sequence: TGTGCCAGCAGCTCCGGCACGAGCGGGAGGAACAATGAGCAGTTCTTC. Residues: CASSSGTSGRNNEQFF.

In this sample, this clone turned up a few times. This chain connects TRBV7-2 to TRBJ2-7; 7 nucleotides agree with TRBD2. The CDR3 is 15 residues long. The germline V gene encodes CDR1 SGHTA and CDR2 FQGNSA. V gave up 5 bases and J gave up 1 base; unmatched junction bases: 8. The CDR3 DNA sequence: TGTGCCAGCAGCCTGGCCAAGCGGGGTTCCTACGAGCAGTACTTC. As protein: CASSLAKRGSYEQYF. The full variable domain, its missing parts supplied by reference TRBV7-2 and TRBJ2-7, is GAGVSQSPSNKVTEKGKDVELRCDPISGHTALYWYRQSLGQGLEFLIYFQGNSAPDKSGLPSDRFSAERTGGSVSTLTIQRTQQEDSAVYLCASSLAKRGSYEQYFGPGTRLTVT.

In its sample, this clone was seen a few times. This chain joins TRBV4-3 and TRBJ1-1; TRBD1 matches 8 bases. Trimming cost V 4 bases and J 1 base; bases outside gene matches: 8. The germline CDR1 and CDR2 sequences are LGHNA and YSLEER. The CDR3 has 16 amino acids. The CDR3 loop reads CASSPLGQEPNTEAFF. As DNA, the CDR3 is TGCGCCAGCAGCCCTTTGGGACAGGAGCCGAACACTGAAGCTTTCTTT.